The 25 T cell receptor beta chains listed next were all sequenced from one sample in a study of blood T cell repertoires in COVID-19. Here immunoSEQ multiplex PCR was the method, and the copy in TCRdb shows in-frame clones only, minus some. The table includes over 150,000 clones, approximately 84% detected once. Specimen: peripheral blood. The source of these receptors is a woman between 55 and 75 years old with COVID-19, enrolled during active disease.

CDR3 in amino acids: CASSLDLGAEAFF. The CDR3 bases are TGTGCCAGCAGCTTAGACCTTGGAGCTGAAGCTTTCTTT. This chain connects TRBV7-9 to TRBJ1-1, with D uncertain. The germline V and J ends were trimmed by 1 base and 6 bases, with 9 bases remaining between them. This CDR3 contains 13 residues. The germline gives CDR1 SEHNR, CDR2 FQNEAQ (reference sequence).

The chain links TRBV24-1 to TRBJ1-5; unclear D gene. The CDR3 spans 15 residues. Between the trimmed V and J ends, which lost 2 bases and 9 bases, there was a span of 16 bases. From germline, CDR1 is KGHDR and CDR2 SFDVKD. The CDR3 nucleotides are TGTGCCACCAGTGATTCTGGCGCCGGGATGACGCCCCAGCATTTT. Protein sequence: CATSDSGAGMTPQHF.

The chain links TRBV15 to TRBJ1-2, with D perhaps matching TRBD1 (5 bases). The CDR3 extends over 15 amino acids. V lost 0 bases and J 7 bases, leaving 15 bases between the germline ends. The germline V gene has CDR1 LNHNV and CDR2 YYDKDF (reference sequence). For the CDR3, the DNA is TGTGCCACCAGCAGAGATATGGCCAGGGAAGCTGGCTACACCTTC. As protein: CATSRDMAREAGYTF.

The J gene is TRBJ2-1, the V gene TRBV7-2, with 8 bases aligning to TRBD1. This CDR3 has 15 amino acids. V trimming: 4 bases; J trimming: 0 bases; junction bases outside the gene matches: 2. Germline V lookup: CDR1 SGHTA, CDR2 FQGNSA. Here the CDR3 DNA reads TGTGCCAGCAGCTCAGGGGGCAGCTCCTACAATGAGCAGTTCTTC. Translation: CASSSGGSSYNEQFF.

The chain combines TRBV6-5 with TRBJ2-7; TRBD1 agrees at 10 bases. Losses at the gene ends were 8 bases for V and 3 bases for J; bases not matched to a gene: 7. This CDR3 has 14 amino acids. Germline V gene sequence: CDR1 MNHEY, CDR2 SVGAGI. CDR3 coding DNA: TGTGCCAGCGGTCCGACAGGGGGCGGCTACGAGCAGTACTTC. Its protein is CASGPTGGGYEQYF.

The CDR3 DNA reads as TGTGCCAGCACCCTTGGGACAGACAGCTCTGGGGCCAACGTCCTGACTTTC. It is translated as CASTLGTDSSGANVLTF. This rearrangement joins TRBV21-1 to TRBJ2-6; the table's D call, TRBD1, has no DNA check behind it. TRBV21-1 is tagged as a pseudogene. The CDR3 sequence is 17 residues long.

V gene TRBV9 combines with J gene TRBJ1-1; TRBD1 aligns across 10 bases. The CDR3 is 13 residues long. With V trimmed by 0 bases and J by 10 bases, 3 bases remained unmatched. The germline V gene encodes CDR1 SGDLS and CDR2 YYNGEE. The chain's CDR3 is CASSVEGTGVAFF. The CDR3 bases are TGTGCCAGCAGCGTAGAAGGGACAGGGGTAGCTTTCTTT.

V is TRBV18 and J is TRBJ1-2; D is undetermined. This CDR3 region has 12 residues. V was cut by 4 bases and J by 8 bases, with 11 bases left in between. Looked up from germline, CDR1 is KGHSH and CDR2 is LQKENI. CDR3: CASSRFELGYTF. The CDR3 coding sequence is TGTGCCAGCTCACGGTTCGAGTTGGGCTACACCTTC.

The rearrangement uses TRBV9 and TRBJ2-5; 7 nucleotides align to TRBD2. Germline loops: CDR1 SGDLS, CDR2 YYNGEE. V lost 0 bases and J lost 4; bases outside the gene matches: 9. The CDR3 totals 16 residues. The CDR3 reads CASSVGTGGSPETQYF. CDR3 bases: TGTGCCAGCAGCGTAGGGACGGGAGGTTCACCAGAGACCCAGTACTTC.

The V gene is TRBV6-5, the J gene TRBJ2-2; 8 bases agree with TRBD2. The length of the CDR3 is 15 residues. Germline V CDR1 and CDR2: MNHEY, SVGAGI. J lost 8 bases, V lost 1 base, and 6 bases had no gene match. Written as DNA, the CDR3 is TGTGCCAGCAGTTACTGGACTAGCTGGGAGGGGGAGCTGTTTTTT. It codes for CASSYWTSWEGELFF.

Remarks on this clone: At one end the junction does not follow the germline gene, possibly because of a read error. The chain is built from TRBV3-1 (or the pseudogene TRBV3-2) and TRBJ1-2; perhaps TRBD1 as D (6 bases). Germline V gene sequence: CDR1 LGHDT, CDR2 YNNKEL (reference sequence). The CDR3 covers 12 residues. CDR3 DNA: TGTGCCAGCAGCCAAGTTCGACAGGCCGCCTTCTTC. Its protein is CASSQVRQAAFF.

This clone was recorded at least ten times. This rearrangement joins TRBV5-8 to TRBJ2-1, with 7 positions matching TRBD1. The trim removed 3 bases at V and 10 bases at J, leaving 7 bases unmatched. This CDR3 region has 13 residues. The V gene's germline CDR1 is SGHTS and CDR2 YDEGEE. CDR3: CASSSRGGGEQFF. CDR3 in DNA: TGTGCCAGCAGCTCCCGAGGGGGCGGGGAGCAGTTCTTC.

The rearrangement uses TRBV6-5 and TRBJ1-2, with 11 bases matching TRBD1. The CDR3 is 14 amino acids. Looked up from germline, CDR1 is MNHEY and CDR2 is SVGAGI. V shed 5 bases and J 5 bases; nucleotides not matched to a gene: 4. The CDR3 DNA follows: TGTGCCAGCAGTAAGGACAGGGGGCCTTATGGCTACACCTTC. Protein sequence: CASSKDRGPYGYTF.

The chain is built from TRBV10-1 and TRBJ2-5; D gene uncertain. Germline V lookup: CDR1 WNHNN, CDR2 SYGVQD (reference sequence). The CDR3 length is 14 residues. Trimming took off 0 bases at V and 6 bases at J, with 11 bases between the two ends. For the CDR3, the DNA is TGCGCCAGCAGTGAGTCGCGCGGAACGAAGACCCAGTACTTC. It specifies CASSESRGTKTQYF.

The CDR3 DNA reads TGTGCCAGTAGTAGCGGCCCGTACCAAGAGACCCAGTACTTC. It is translated as CASSSGPYQETQYF. The chain is built from TRBV19 and TRBJ2-5; D remains unclear. V was trimmed by 4 bases and J by 0 bases, leaving 9 bases between them. The CDR3 loop spans 14 amino acids. Per germline, CDR1 LNHDA and CDR2 SQIVND (reference sequence).

The chain couples TRBV7-2 to TRBJ1-1, with D possibly matching TRBD1 (6 bases). This CDR3 has 17 residues. Germline V gene lookup returns CDR1 SGHTA and CDR2 FQGNSA. Trimming removed 5 bases at V and 0 bases at J, with 19 bases between. CDR3 sequence (DNA): TGTGCCAGCAGCCTCCCTCCCCCCAGGGGCATGAACACTGAAGCTTTCTTT. Its translation: CASSLPPPRGMNTEAFF.

This clone was detected only once. The chain couples TRBV15 to TRBJ1-2; 8 nucleotides agree with TRBD1. The CDR3 loop spans 15 amino acids. Trimming removed 0 bases from V and 3 bases from J; junction bases left unmatched: 3. Germline V CDR1 and CDR2: LNHNV, YYDKDF (reference sequence). The CDR3 sequence: CATSRDQGAYYGYTF. The CDR3 DNA sequence: TGTGCCACCAGCAGAGATCAGGGGGCGTACTATGGCTACACCTTC.

The rearrangement joins TRBV3-1 (or the pseudogene TRBV3-2) to TRBJ1-3; D remains ambiguous. CDR1 is LGHDT, CDR2 YNNKEL, per germline (reference sequence). The CDR3 has 18 residues. Between the trimmed V and J ends, which lost 0 bases and 0 bases, there was a span of 15 bases. CDR3 residues: CASSQETGLMFSGNTIYF. CDR3 in DNA: TGTGCCAGCAGCCAAGAAACCGGACTGATGTTCTCTGGAAACACCATATATTTT.

The chain uses TRBV18 and TRBJ1-2; D is ambiguous. Trimming left V 2 bases short and J 3 bases short, with 7 bases between. The CDR3 sequence is 13 residues long. From germline, CDR1 is KGHSH and CDR2 LQKENI. The CDR3 loop is CASSPGHDYGYTF. CDR3 nucleotide sequence: TGTGCCAGCTCACCAGGCCACGACTATGGCTACACCTTC.

This rearrangement joins TRBV21-1 to TRBJ1-1; TRBD1 is taken as the D call from the table, unchecked against the DNA. TRBV21-1 is a pseudogene locus. This CDR3 has 16 residues. The CDR3 is CASSGPTGAMNTEAFF. The CDR3 DNA follows: TGTGCCAGCAGCGGTCCGACAGGGGCGATGAACACTGAAGCTTTCTTT.

The genes are TRBV11-2 and TRBJ1-3, with D perhaps matching TRBD1 (6 bases). CDR1 and CDR2 (germline): SGHAT, FQNNGV. The CDR3 consists of 15 residues. V was trimmed by 6 bases and J by 0 bases, leaving 12 bases between them. The CDR3 here is CASRDTGYSGNTIYF. CDR3 DNA sequence: TGTGCCAGCAGGGATACAGGGTACTCTGGAAACACCATATATTTT.

About this clone itself: At one end, the junction sequence differs from germline, possibly due to a read error. CDR3: CASSVDRDSEQFF. CDR3 nucleotides: TGTGCTAGCAGCGTGGACAGGGACAGTGAGCAGTTCTTC. The chain employs TRBV7-7 and TRBJ2-1; 8 bases map to TRBD1. Germline loops: CDR1 SSHAT, CDR2 FNYEAQ (reference sequence). The CDR3 runs 13 residues.

This rearrangement joins TRBV19 to TRBJ1-5, with D possibly TRBD1 on 5 matching bases. The CDR3 runs to 14 residues. Germline CDR1 reads LNHDA; CDR2 reads SQIVND (reference sequence). Trimming cost V 5 bases and J 2 bases, with 10 bases left between them. This chain's CDR3 is CASSLGGGNQPQHF. The CDR3 bases are TGTGCCAGTAGTCTGGGAGGGGGCAATCAGCCCCAGCATTTT.

The CDR3 is CASSTPTGRGTEAFF. In DNA, the CDR3 is TGTGCCAGCAGCACTCCTACAGGGAGGGGCACTGAAGCTTTCTTT. This chain joins TRBV11-1 and TRBJ1-1, with D tentatively TRBD1 (6 bases). Trimming shortened V by 5 bases and J by 4 bases, and 17 bases separated the two germline ends. Germline V CDR1 and CDR2: SGHAT, FQDESV (reference sequence). The CDR3 length is 15 residues. Filled out from reference TRBV11-1 and TRBJ1-1, the complete variable domain reads EAEVAQSPRYKITEKSQAVAFWCDPISGHATLYWYRQILGQGPELLVQFQDESVVDDSQLPKDRFSAERLKGVDSTLKIQPAELGDSAMYLCASSTPTGRGTEAFFGQGTRLTVV.

The chain recombines TRBV5-6 with TRBJ2-5; 7 positions agree with TRBD1. The CDR3 is 15 residues long. The germline gives CDR1 SGHDT, CDR2 YYEEEE. Trimming cost V 5 bases and J 5 bases; bases outside gene matches: 12. DNA of the CDR3: TGTGCCAGCAGTCCCGGACAGGCCCCGGGGGAGACCCAGTACTTC. Its protein product is CASSPGQAPGETQYF.